This entry is about one T cell receptor beta chain. This clonotype registers as medium-sized (0.01 to 0.1%) within its sample. Its antigen has not been determined. No quality values exist for individual bases; no much larger clone is one base distant. This sample stems from a study of T cell repertoires and leukemia-associated antigens (dated by TCRdb to about 2019). Describing the broader study: About 5.1 to 7 million read pairs and roughly 3.3 to 5.0 million effective reads were obtained per sample, with 16 million or so effective reads obtained overall. Using in vitro peptide stimulation of healthy T cells, the study sought to determine the antigen recognized by a TCR Vbeta21 clone earlier detected in CML patients.

As a first step, CD3+ T cells were rested overnight at more than 2 million cells/mL in RPMI 1640 lacking fetal bovine serum. CD3+ T cells were isolated from PBMCs with MACS immunomagnetic beads following the manufacturer's instructions. Total RNA was extracted from the cultured T cells using TRIzol reagent. TCRbeta libraries were amplified from RNA using 5' rapid amplification of cDNA ends (5'RACE). Before sequencing, Qubit, an Agilent instrument, and quantitative PCR were used to check library concentration and integrity. Qualified libraries were sequenced on Illumina HiSeq or MiSeq by a commercial service provider. The authors processed their data as follows. TCR sequences in each sample were identified with MiXCR version 1.8.2. For a clone to count as qualified, its CDR3 had to be longer than four amino acids, its nucleotide length had to be in-frame, and the clone could not contain a stop codon. An effective read was defined as a read containing the complete CDR3 structure. Expanded clones were validated by RT-PCR with 24 Vbeta primers, GeneScan spectratyping, and Sanger sequencing. The public reads were reprocessed in TCRdb via fastp at Q25 and MiXCR, keeping in-frame beta chains. A single entry per CDR3 protein holds the most common genes and DNA from its merged rows. The V and J calls were determined by TCRdb, not by the authors. Recorded for this sample are 10,000 to 12,000 distinct CDR3 sequences; about 45% of them occurred a single time. Clones ranked in the top ten supply about a quarter of the sample.

The investigation overall reported the following: Numbers of Vbeta genes (about 60), Jbeta genes (more than 12), VDJ rearrangements and unique CDR3s did not differ significantly among the four groups. The antigen specificity and function of the expanded clones were not directly tested, and further investigation of both was required.

CDR1 SEHNR and CDR2 FQNEAQ are derived from the germline V gene (reference sequence). The V end loses 7 bases and the J end loses 7 bases, and a stretch of 13 bases separates them. The CDR3 measures 13 amino acids from cysteine to phenylalanine. Just the 39-base CDR3 DNA is kept, in frame starting at base 1. The rearranged segments are TRBV7-9 and TRBJ1-4, with an unclear D gene assignment. Sequencing input: CD3+ T cells sorted from blood and cultured. This receptor was obtained from a female donor in good health. The DNA sequence is given as TGTGCCAGCATGAGTGGCTTTGGTGAAAAACTGTTTTTT. Its protein reads: CASMSGFGEKLFF. Beyond the CDR3, the reference TRBV7-9 and TRBJ1-4 genes provide the residues; the full variable domain reads: DTGVSQNPRHKITKRGQNVTFRCDPISEHNRLYWYRQTLGQGPEFLTYFQNEAQLEKSRLLSDRFSAERPKGSFSTLEIQRTEQGDSAMYLCASMSGFGEKLFFGSGTQLSVL.